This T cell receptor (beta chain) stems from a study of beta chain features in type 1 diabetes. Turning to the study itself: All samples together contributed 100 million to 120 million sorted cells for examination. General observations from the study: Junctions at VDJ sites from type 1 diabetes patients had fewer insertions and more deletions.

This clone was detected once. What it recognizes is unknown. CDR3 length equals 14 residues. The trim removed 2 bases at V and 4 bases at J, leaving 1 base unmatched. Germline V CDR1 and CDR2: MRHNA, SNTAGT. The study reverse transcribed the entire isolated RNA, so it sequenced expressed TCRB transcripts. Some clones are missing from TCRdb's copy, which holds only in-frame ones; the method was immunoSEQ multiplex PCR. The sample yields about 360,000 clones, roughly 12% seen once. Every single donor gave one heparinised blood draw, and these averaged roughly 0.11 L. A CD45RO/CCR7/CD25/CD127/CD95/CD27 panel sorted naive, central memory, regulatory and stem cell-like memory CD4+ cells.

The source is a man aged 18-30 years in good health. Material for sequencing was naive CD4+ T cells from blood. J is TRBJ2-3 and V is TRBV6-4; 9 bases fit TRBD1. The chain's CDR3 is CASSDGTGPDTQYF. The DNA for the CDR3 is TGTGCCAGCAGTGACGGGACAGGGCCAGATACGCAGTATTTT.